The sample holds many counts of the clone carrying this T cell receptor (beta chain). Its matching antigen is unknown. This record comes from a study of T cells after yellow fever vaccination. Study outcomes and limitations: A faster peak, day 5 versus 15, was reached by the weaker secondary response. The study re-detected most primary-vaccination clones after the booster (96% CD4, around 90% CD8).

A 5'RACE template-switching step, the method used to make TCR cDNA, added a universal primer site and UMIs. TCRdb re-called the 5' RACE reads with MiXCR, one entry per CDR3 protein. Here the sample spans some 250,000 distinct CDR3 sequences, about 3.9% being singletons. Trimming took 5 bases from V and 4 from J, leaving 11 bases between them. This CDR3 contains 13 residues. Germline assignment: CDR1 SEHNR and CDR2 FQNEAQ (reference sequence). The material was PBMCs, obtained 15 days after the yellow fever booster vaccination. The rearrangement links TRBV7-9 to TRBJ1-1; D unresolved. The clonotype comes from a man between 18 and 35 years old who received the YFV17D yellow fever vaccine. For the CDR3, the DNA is TGTGCCAGCAGCCGGAATGGTCGCACTGAAGCTTTCTTT. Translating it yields CASSRNGRTEAFF. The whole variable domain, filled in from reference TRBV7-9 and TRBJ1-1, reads DTGVSQNPRHKITKRGQNVTFRCDPISEHNRLYWYRQTLGQGPEFLTYFQNEAQLEKSRLLSDRFSAERPKGSFSTLEIQRTEQGDSAMYLCASSRNGRTEAFFGQGTRLTVV.